This TCR beta chain comes out of a study of regulatory T cells in long-lasting Graves disease. Looking at the study overall: Antithyroid drugs had been given to newly diagnosed Graves' patients for under 3 months. Study-level points and caveats: TCR diversity was lower in persistent Graves' patients than in newly diagnosed ones. Persistent patients shared some 2,500 public clonotypes among themselves. Newly diagnosed patients shared fewer, at roughly 970.

Sample time point: newly diagnosed GD, antithyroid drugs for less than 3 months. From PBMCs, RNA was extracted and then used to make the TCR library. This clonotype was detected many times. What it recognizes is unknown. With iRepertoire HTBI primers and Arm-PCR of CDR3 regions, TCR beta libraries were built. TCRdb reanalysed the multiplex PCR reads using MiXCR and keeps one entry per CDR3 protein. The table shows around 420,000 distinct CDR3 sequences, with 15% occurring only once. The same data also contributed to another study, on T cells in Graves' hyperthyroidism and ophthalmopathy. From that paper: Diagnoses were made from clinical symptoms, serum measures (thyroxine and TRAb), thyroid ultrasound and orbital computed tomography.

Sequenced here: peripheral blood mononuclear cells (PBMCs), sampled at new diagnosis, from a patient treated with antithyroid drugs. This receptor was taken from a woman aged 40 to 50 with Graves disease.

CDR3 loop: CASSFTRDRVNSPLHF. The CDR3 bases are TGTGCCAGCAGTTTCACCCGGGACAGGGTGAATTCACCCCTCCACTTT. This sequence joins TRBV6-5 and TRBJ1-6, with 9 bases that match TRBD1. J lost 7 bases, V lost 4 bases, and 8 bases had no gene match. From germline, CDR1 is MNHEY and CDR2 SVGAGI. The CDR3 totals 16 residues.